Following are 2 T cell receptor beta chains from one sample sequenced in a study of T cell changes during pregnancy in multiple sclerosis (dated by TCRdb to about 2019). Library preparation employed the immunoSEQ multiplex PCR assay. TCRdb re-hosts the immuneACCESS table, in-frame sequences only. Its copies lack some clones; in the studies checked, an unresolved V gene accounts for under half of them, and the cause for the rest is not known. The sample table records 35,000 or so clones; around 91% of these occur just once. The ten largest clones represent 10% to 12% of the sample. The starting material was CD8+ T cells from peripheral blood mononuclear cells, obtained in the third trimester of pregnancy. Receptors originate from a female donor with multiple sclerosis, enrolled in a pregnancy study.

V usage is TRBV5-5 and J usage is TRBJ1-1, with D perhaps TRBD1 (6 bases). The germline V gene encodes CDR1 SGHKS and CDR2 YYEKEE (reference sequence). The ends were cut back, 2 bases at V and 6 bases at J, with 8 bases in the middle. The CDR3 totals 12 residues. The CDR3: CASSFDRPEAFF. DNA for the CDR3: TGTGCCAGCAGCTTTGACAGGCCTGAAGCTTTCTTT. Full variable domain (missing parts from reference TRBV5-5 and TRBJ1-1): DAGVTQSPTHLIKTRGQQVTLRCSPISGHKSVSWYQQVLGQGPQFIFQYYEKEERGRGNFPDRFSARQFPNYSSELNVNALLLGDSALYLCASSFDRPEAFFGQGTRLTVV.

The chain links TRBV6-1 to TRBJ2-7; TRBD1 might be the D (5 bases). The germline CDR1 and CDR2 sequences are MNHNS and SASEGT. The length of the CDR3 is 14 residues. V was shortened by 4 bases and J by 0 bases, with 10 bases between the two germline ends. Here the CDR3 reads CASSVTDASYEQYF. In nucleotides, the CDR3 is TGTGCCAGCAGTGTGACAGATGCCTCCTACGAGCAGTACTTC.